Listed below are T cell receptor beta chains from one sample, sequenced in a study of vaccination and CD4 T cells after COVID-19. TCRdb ran MiXCR on the PCR reads and lists one entry per CDR3 protein. The sample gives about 22,000 distinct CDR3 sequences, about 40% of which show up once; about 5% is in the top ten. Their antigens are not known. Sequenced material: CD4+ T cells from blood, cultured in vitro, taken before SARS-CoV-2 vaccination. The receptors come from a human donor who had recovered from COVID-19. CDR3s include the opening cysteine and the closing phenylalanine or tryptophan. The D gene is left open where the match is weak. Clone sizes are given selectively: once, few, many, or a class where the clone is expanded.

v_gene	d_gene	j_gene	abundance	CDR3nt	CDR3aa
TRBV5-4	TRBD2	TRBJ2-5	NA	TGTGCCAGCAGAGAAGGGACTAGCGGGGTGGAGACCCAGTACTTC	CASREGTSGVETQYF
TRBV19	TRBD1	TRBJ2-5	few	TGTGCCAGTAGTAACCTCCAGGGGGCAATAGCAGAGACCCAGTACTTC	CASSNLQGAIAETQYF
TRBV5-6	NA	TRBJ2-1	NA	TGTGCCAGCAGCCATCTAATAGCGCCCGGACTTCTGGGCAATGAGCAGTTCTTC	CASSHLIAPGLLGNEQFF
TRBV6-2/TRBV6-3	NA	TRBJ2-3	few	TGTGCCAGCAGTCGATACATACAGGGAGGATCGGTCAGAGATACGCAGTATTTT	CASSRYIQGGSVRDTQYF
TRBV27	NA	TRBJ2-1	NA	TGTGCCAGCAGTTTATATCCAGGGGAGCAGTTCTTC	CASSLYPGEQFF
TRBV6-7	TRBD1	TRBJ1-5	few	TGTGCCAGCAGGCCTAGGACCGGGACAGGGAGCAATCAGCCCCAGCATTTT	CASRPRTGTGSNQPQHF
TRBV4-3	NA	TRBJ2-5	NA	TGCGCCAGCAGCCAAGGAGCCAGGGCGCAAGAGACCCAGTACTTC	CASSQGARAQETQYF
TRBV7-2	NA	TRBJ2-1	few	TGTGCCAGCACCCCTGACCAATACACTGAGCAGTTCTTC	CASTPDQYTEQFF
TRBV11-2	NA	TRBJ2-7	NA	TGTGCCAGCAGCTTAGACCCCCCGGGGTACGAGCAGTACTTC	CASSLDPPGYEQYF
TRBV2	NA	TRBJ2-7	few	TGTGCCAGCAGGACGACAGGTATCTACGAGCAGTACTTC	CASRTTGIYEQYF
TRBV6-5	TRBD1	TRBJ1-2	NA	TGTGCCAGCAGTTACTTGACAGGGGGCAGCTATGGCTACACCTTC	CASSYLTGGSYGYTF
TRBV27	NA	TRBJ1-1	NA	TGTGCCAGCAGTTCGTACCTCAACACTGAAGCTTTCTTT	CASSSYLNTEAFF
TRBV7-2	TRBD2	TRBJ2-6	NA	TGTGCCAGCAGCTTAGCGGGAGGCGGGGGTAGCTCCCACTTTGGGGCCAACGTCCTGACTTTC	CASSLAGGGGSSHFGANVLTF
TRBV2	NA	TRBJ1-2	NA	TGTGCCAGCAGTCTCAAAAGGAACTATGGCTACACCTTC	CASSLKRNYGYTF
TRBV27	NA	TRBJ1-2	few	TGTGCCAGCAGAGACTCAGGAGACAACTATGGCTACACCTTC	CASRDSGDNYGYTF
TRBV25-1	TRBD1	TRBJ1-5	NA	TGTGCCAGCAGTCAATGGACAGGGGACGGGGATCAGCCCCAGCATTTT	CASSQWTGDGDQPQHF
TRBV28	TRBD1	TRBJ2-3	NA	TGTGCCAGCAGTTTAGCCCTGGACAGGGGCACAGATACGCAGTATTTT	CASSLALDRGTDTQYF